This passage covers 30 T cell receptor beta chains from one sample sequenced in a study of T-cell reconstitution after alpha-beta-depleted transplantation in children. Unique molecular identifiers were used to barcode this TCRbeta library. TCRdb ran MiXCR on the PCR reads and lists one entry per CDR3 protein. Of about 640,000 distinct CDR3 sequences listed, 13% are singletons. The sample consisted of PBMCs, mostly from graft donor cells, taken 360 days after TCRalphabeta/CD19-depleted stem cell transplant. Every receptor here comes from a male patient younger than 18 who had a stem cell transplant for acute myeloid leukemia, so the T cells may come from the graft donor.

This clonotype has at least ten counts. The chain is built from TRBV10-3 and TRBJ2-5; D is uncertain. The CDR3 loop spans 15 amino acids. Germline V gene sequence: CDR1 ENHRY, CDR2 SYGVKD. V lost 4 bases and J 2 bases, leaving 14 bases between the germline ends. The CDR3 coding sequence is TGTGCCATCAGTGCCTCGGCCGCGCCTCAAGAGACCCAGTACTTC. Its translation: CAISASAAPQETQYF.

The chain links TRBV12-3 or TRBV12-4 to TRBJ2-7, with a tentative D call TRBD2 (6 bases). Trimming cost V 5 bases and J 4 bases, with 18 bases left between them. This CDR3 region has 15 residues. CDR3 coding DNA: TGTGCCAGCAGTACTAGCTTCCCGGACCCTTACGAGCAGTACTTC. Its translation is CASSTSFPDPYEQYF.

This clonotype was counted only a few times. The rearrangement links TRBV3-1 to TRBJ2-1; TRBD2 matches at 8 bases. CDR3 length equals 15 residues. The J segment lost 10 bases and the V segment lost 1 base, leaving 9 bases of the junction unmatched. Per germline, CDR1 LGHDT and CDR2 YNNKEL (reference sequence). CDR3 in amino acids: CASSQGGSGSSEQFF. The DNA for the CDR3 is TGTGCCAGCAGCCAAGGCGGGAGCGGGAGTAGCGAGCAGTTCTTC.

This chain links TRBV28 with TRBJ2-7; 11 bases line up with TRBD2. Germline V CDR1 and CDR2: MDHEN, SYDVKM. The CDR3 spans 15 residues. V dropped 4 bases and J dropped 2; count of bases not matched to a gene: 4. CDR3 nucleotide sequence: TGTGCCAGCAGTTCTCCGACTAGCGGGACCTACGAGCAGTACTTC. Protein product: CASSSPTSGTYEQYF. Full variable domain (remainder filled in from reference TRBV28 and TRBJ2-7): DVKVTQSSRYLVKRTGEKVFLECVQDMDHENMFWYRQDPGLGLRLIYFSYDVKMKEKGDIPEGYSVSREKKERFSLILESASTNQTSMYLCASSSPTSGTYEQYFGPGTRLTVT.

Only a few counts were recorded for this clonotype. V is TRBV7-3 and J is TRBJ2-5; 7 bases map to TRBD2. V gave up 5 bases and J gave up 1 base; unmatched junction bases: 7. There are 15 residues in the CDR3. Germline V gives CDR1 SGHTA, CDR2 FQGTGA. The CDR3 here is CASSPEGLPQETQYF. The CDR3 DNA sequence: TGTGCCAGCAGCCCGGAGGGACTACCCCAAGAGACCCAGTACTTC.

This chain joins TRBV4-3 and TRBJ2-4; the match to TRBD2 covers 9 bases. Germline V CDR1 and CDR2: LGHNA, YSLEER. The CDR3 is 16 amino acids. The trim removed 4 bases at V and 0 bases at J, leaving 4 bases unmatched. CDR3 in DNA: TGCGCCAGCAGCCCCTTAGCGGGAGAAGCCAAAAACATTCAGTACTTC. It translates to CASSPLAGEAKNIQYF.

This chain joins TRBV30 and TRBJ2-2; D gene uncertain. The CDR3 runs 13 residues. Germline V CDR1 and CDR2: GTSNPN, SVGIG (reference sequence). V lost 4 bases and J lost 7, with 13 bases in between. CDR3 bases: TGTGCCTGGAATTTAGACCCTTTCGGGGAGCTGTTTTTT. Protein sequence: CAWNLDPFGELFF.

V gene TRBV29-1 combines with J gene TRBJ2-2, with 9 bases matching TRBD2. Germline trimming cut 2 bases from V and 1 base from J; bases unmatched to any gene: 2. The CDR3 has 15 amino acids. Germline V gene lookup returns CDR1 SQVTM and CDR2 ANQGSEA. DNA for the CDR3: TGCAGCGTTGAATTAGCGGGAGTGAACACCGGGGAGCTGTTTTTT. Translation: CSVELAGVNTGELFF.

This clonotype was detected many times. The V and J genes are TRBV27 and TRBJ2-3; no reliable D call. V was cut by 4 bases and J by 6 bases, with 17 bases left in between. There are 15 residues in the CDR3. The germline CDR1 and CDR2 sequences are MNHEY and SMNVEV (reference sequence). The CDR3 loop reads CASSSIGPIWDTQYF. The CDR3 region has the DNA TGTGCCAGCAGTTCCATTGGGCCCATTTGGGATACGCAGTATTTT.

This clonotype was recorded at least ten times. This rearrangement joins TRBV20-1 to TRBJ2-1, with 12 bases lining up with TRBD2. Trimming took 0 bases from V and 0 from J; bases not matched to a gene: 12. The germline V gene encodes CDR1 DFQATT and CDR2 SNEGSKA (reference sequence). CDR3 length equals 20 residues. CDR3 DNA sequence: TGCAGTGCTAGAGATATGGGACTAGCGGGTGCTAAGAGCTCCTACAATGAGCAGTTCTTC. Residues: CSARDMGLAGAKSSYNEQFF.

For the CDR3, the DNA is TGTGCCAGCAGCACCTGGACCGAGAACACTGAAGCTTTCTTT. As protein: CASSTWTENTEAFF. V gene TRBV7-6 combines with J gene TRBJ1-1; no firm D call. V was clipped by 5 bases and J by 1 base, with 11 bases between them. The germline V gene encodes CDR1 SGHVS and CDR2 FNYEAQ. The CDR3 runs to 14 residues.

This clonotype was seen only a few times. The chain has TRBV29-1 and TRBJ2-5, with TRBD1 identical over 8 bases. Trimming took 0 bases from V and 5 from J; bases not matched to a gene: 5. This CDR3 region has 14 residues. CDR1 and CDR2 (germline): SQVTM, ANQGSEA. CDR3 residues: CSVEEDREDETQYF. Here the CDR3 DNA reads TGCAGCGTTGAAGAGGACAGGGAGGACGAGACCCAGTACTTC.

J is TRBJ2-2 and V is TRBV20-1, with TRBD2 identical over 12 bases. V shed 5 bases and J 6 bases; nucleotides not matched to a gene: 13. Germline loops: CDR1 DFQATT, CDR2 SNEGSKA (reference sequence). This CDR3 comprises 17 residues. The CDR3 bases are TGCAGTGCTCCCGGGCTAGCGGGAGGGCTGGACCCCGGGGAGCTGTTTTTT. Protein sequence: CSAPGLAGGLDPGELFF.

The V gene is TRBV29-1, the J gene TRBJ2-3; TRBD2 matches at 9 bases. Germline V gene data show CDR1 as SQVTM and CDR2 as ANQGSEA. V dropped 0 bases and J dropped 0; count of bases not matched to a gene: 10. This CDR3 is built from 18 residues. CDR3 bases: TGCAGCGTTGAAGATCTCCTAGCGGGACCGGGGAGCACAGATACGCAGTATTTT. It codes for CSVEDLLAGPGSTDTQYF.

The J gene is TRBJ1-4, the V gene TRBV30, with 7 bases fitting TRBD1. Germline trimming cut 5 bases from V and 6 bases from J; bases unmatched to any gene: 9. CDR3 size: 14 residues. Looked up from germline, CDR1 is GTSNPN and CDR2 is SVGIG (reference sequence). DNA of the CDR3: TGTGCCTGGGGACAAGGGGGCCCCTATGAAAAACTGTTTTTT. Translating gives CAWGQGGPYEKLFF. The full variable domain, with the rest looked up from reference TRBV30 and TRBJ1-4, is SQTIHQWPATLVQPVGSPLSLECTVEGTSNPNLYWYRQAAGRGLQLLFYSVGIGQISSEVPQNLSASRPQDRQFILSSKKLLLSDSGFYLCAWGQGGPYEKLFFGSGTQLSVL.

This clonotype was counted only a few times. CDR3 in amino acids: CSARDLRLAEQYEQYF. CDR3 bases: TGCAGTGCTAGAGATCTGCGGCTAGCGGAGCAATACGAGCAGTACTTC. This chain uses TRBV20-1 with TRBJ2-7, with 7 bases lining up with TRBD2. After removal of 0 bases from V and 4 bases from J, the junction contained 12 bases not matched to a gene. The CDR3 spans 16 residues. Germline V gene lookup returns CDR1 DFQATT and CDR2 SNEGSKA (reference sequence).

This clonotype was detected many times. This chain connects TRBV20-1 to TRBJ2-5; D gene ambiguous. The germline V gene encodes CDR1 DFQATT and CDR2 SNEGSKA (reference sequence). The CDR3 spans 12 residues. V lost 1 base to trimming and J lost 4 bases, with 7 bases between them. The CDR3 nucleotides are TGCAGTGCTAGAGGAGTCGGAGAGACCCAGTACTTC. Protein product: CSARGVGETQYF.

This clonotype was found many times. This chain links TRBV29-1 with TRBJ1-5; D remains ambiguous. The CDR3 has 15 residues. The germline V gene has CDR1 SQVTM and CDR2 ANQGSEA. Trimming cost V 6 bases and J 3 bases, with 18 bases left between them. Written as DNA, the CDR3 is TGCAGCGTCGTAACTGTGATGGGCCCCAATCAGCCCCAGCATTTT. It encodes CSVVTVMGPNQPQHF.

The sample holds many counts of this clonotype. A read error is possible here, since a much larger clone lies one base away. The genes are TRBV29-1 and TRBJ2-5; D ambiguous. The CDR3 spans 10 residues. Between the trimmed V and J ends, which lost 2 bases and 5 bases, there was a span of 3 bases. The V gene's germline CDR1 is SQVTM and CDR2 ANQGSEA. This CDR3 is CSVERETQYF. CDR3 nucleotides: TGCAGCGTTGAACGGGAGACCCAGTACTTC.

The CDR3 nucleotides read TGTGCCAGCAGCGCTCGAGGGGGACAGGGGAACAATGAGCAGTTCTTC. Residues: CASSARGGQGNNEQFF. The chain has TRBV9 and TRBJ2-1, with 10 bases fitting TRBD1. V was pared by 3 bases and J by 5 bases, with 8 bases of the junction left unmatched. There are 16 residues in the CDR3. Germline values: CDR1 SGDLS, CDR2 YYNGEE.

At least ten counts were recorded for this clonotype. The rearrangement links TRBV6-5 to TRBJ2-5; no firm D call. Germline V gene lookup returns CDR1 MNHEY and CDR2 SVGAGI. There are 13 residues in the CDR3. V was cut by 2 bases and J by 7 bases, with 11 bases left in between. The CDR3 region has the DNA TGTGCCAGCAGTTACAAAGCGCTTGGGACCCAGTACTTC. It is translated as CASSYKALGTQYF.

The V and J genes are TRBV14 and TRBJ2-5, with 13 bases aligning to TRBD2. The J segment lost 5 bases and the V segment lost 4 bases, leaving 10 bases of the junction unmatched. The CDR3 is 17 residues long. Germline CDR1 reads SGHDN; CDR2 reads FVKESK. Here the CDR3 reads CASSRPTSGRAPETQYF. The CDR3 DNA sequence: TGTGCCAGCAGCCGACCTACTAGCGGGAGGGCCCCTGAGACCCAGTACTTC. Drawing the rest from reference TRBV14 and TRBJ2-5, the complete variable domain is EAGVTQFPSHSVIEKGQTVTLRCDPISGHDNLYWYRRVMGKEIKFLLHFVKESKQDESGMPNNRFLAERTGGTYSTLKVQPAELEDSGVYFCASSRPTSGRAPETQYFGPGTRLLVL.

Ten or more counts support this clonotype. V usage is TRBV10-3 and J usage is TRBJ2-7, with D possibly being TRBD2 (6 bases). This CDR3 is 14 amino acids long. Germline V gene sequence: CDR1 ENHRY, CDR2 SYGVKD. V dropped 3 bases and J dropped 3 bases, with 12 bases sitting between them. In nucleotides, the CDR3 is TGTGCCATCAGTGAAAGCGGGTCCGGCTACGAGCAGTACTTC. It yields the protein CAISESGSGYEQYF.

Remarks on this clonotype: A much larger clone lies one base from this, so it may be a read error. The rearrangement links TRBV5-1 to TRBJ2-7; 10 bases map to TRBD1. The V and J ends lost 2 bases and 4 bases, in that order; junction bases with no gene match: 6. Germline V gives CDR1 SGHRS, CDR2 YFSETQ. The CDR3 has 15 residues. The CDR3 is CASSFDRGLSYEQYF. CDR3 nucleotides: TGCGCCAGCAGCTTTGACAGGGGGCTTAGTTACGAGCAGTACTTC.

This clonotype was counted many times. The chain has TRBV27 and TRBJ2-1; D is possibly TRBD1 (6 bases). CDR3 length: 13 residues. Germline V CDR1 and CDR2: MNHEY, SMNVEV (reference sequence). The ends were cut back, 6 bases at V and 7 bases at J, with 13 bases in the middle. The CDR3 is CASREGTRNEQFF. Here the CDR3 DNA reads TGTGCCAGCAGGGAAGGGACAAGAAATGAGCAGTTCTTC.

This clonotype came up a few times. The chain carries TRBV4-3 and TRBJ2-3, with TRBD2 matching over 9 bases. V lost 1 base, J lost 6 bases, and 20 bases stayed unmatched. Germline values: CDR1 LGHNA, CDR2 YSLEER. The CDR3 covers 20 residues. DNA of the CDR3: TGCGCCAGCAGCCAAGCCCCCGGGATGGTTGGCGGGAGGGCCGGGGATACGCAGTATTTT. Its translation is CASSQAPGMVGGRAGDTQYF.

Many counts were recorded for this clonotype. The gene calls are TRBV28 and TRBJ2-7; D unclear. The CDR3 consists of 13 residues. V was cut by 3 bases and J by 2 bases, with 8 bases left in between. Germline CDR1 reads MDHEN; CDR2 reads SYDVKM. CDR3 loop: CASSFSGAYEQYF. DNA of the CDR3: TGTGCCAGCAGTTTCTCAGGAGCCTACGAGCAGTACTTC.

This chain joins TRBV28 and TRBJ2-1; 7 nucleotides agree with TRBD2. With V trimmed by 6 bases and J by 9 bases, 20 bases remained unmatched. Germline loops: CDR1 MDHEN, CDR2 SYDVKM. This CDR3 comprises 17 residues. The CDR3, as DNA: TGTGCCAGCAGCTATCAACTAGCGACCACCGAGGACGGTGAGCAGTTCTTC. This codes for CASSYQLATTEDGEQFF.

The chain joins TRBV12-3 or TRBV12-4 to TRBJ2-3, with TRBD2 identical over 11 bases. The V gene end was trimmed by 5 bases and the J gene end by 4 bases; junction bases not matched to a gene: 8. This CDR3 has 16 amino acids. The CDR3 nucleotides are TGTGCCAGCAGTCGTCAGACTAGCGGGATCCCAGATACGCAGTATTTT. This gives the protein CASSRQTSGIPDTQYF.

The rearrangement joins TRBV14 to TRBJ2-1; 7 nucleotides align to TRBD1. The CDR3 is 15 residues long. Unmatched junction bases numbered 5, after V lost 1 base and J lost 5 bases. Germline lookup yields CDR1 SGHDN and CDR2 FVKESK. The CDR3 DNA sequence: TGTGCCAGCAGCCAAGGACCGGGACAGCACAATGAGCAGTTCTTC. Translating it yields CASSQGPGQHNEQFF.